The 2 T cell receptor beta chains listed next were all sequenced from one sample in a study of response to subunit inactivated influenza vaccine. In TCRdb, the RT-PCR reads were re-called with MiXCR into one record per CDR3 protein. The table has 500,000 to 600,000 distinct CDR3 sequences, around 11% seen once. These data were also reused for a study on T cells expressing NK-cell markers. That paper adds: The authors generated TCR beta cDNA through 5'RACE template switching with UMIs.

The sequencing used PBMCs from blood, collected on the day of vaccination. The receptors originated from a man in his forties or fifties who received an inactivated influenza vaccine.

A few counts support this clonotype. The chain employs TRBV3-1 and TRBJ2-5; 12 positions agree with TRBD1. V dropped 1 base and J dropped 5; count of bases not matched to a gene: 5. The CDR3 covers 16 residues. Per germline, CDR1 LGHDT and CDR2 YNNKEL (reference sequence). The CDR3 DNA sequence: TGTGCCAGCAGCCAAGGAGGGACAGGGGGCTATGAGACCCAGTACTTC. This translates into CASSQGGTGGYETQYF.

This clonotype has more than one count but fewer than ten. This chain joins TRBV20-1 and TRBJ1-6, with 9 bases aligning to TRBD1. CDR1 DFQATT and CDR2 SNEGSKA come from the germline V gene (reference sequence). The CDR3 runs 13 residues. V shed 6 bases, J shed 8 bases, and the junction held 5 bases outside the gene matches. The DNA for the CDR3 is TGCAGTGCCACGACAGGGGGTGATTCACCCCTCCACTTT. This codes for CSATTGGDSPLHF.